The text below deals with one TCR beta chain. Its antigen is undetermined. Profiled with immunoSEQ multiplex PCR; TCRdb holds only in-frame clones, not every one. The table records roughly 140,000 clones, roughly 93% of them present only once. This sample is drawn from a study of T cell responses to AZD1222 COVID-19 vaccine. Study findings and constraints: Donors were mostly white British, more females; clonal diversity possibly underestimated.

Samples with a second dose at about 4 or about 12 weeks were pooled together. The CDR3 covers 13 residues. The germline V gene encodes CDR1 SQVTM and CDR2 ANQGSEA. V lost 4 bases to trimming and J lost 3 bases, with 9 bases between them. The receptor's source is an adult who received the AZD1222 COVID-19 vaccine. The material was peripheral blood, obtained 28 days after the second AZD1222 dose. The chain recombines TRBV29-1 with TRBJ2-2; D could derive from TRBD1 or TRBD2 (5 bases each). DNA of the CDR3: TGCAGCGTTGTCAGGGAGTACACCGGGGAGCTGTTTTTT. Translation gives CSVVREYTGELFF.